This paragraph covers one T cell receptor (beta chain) sequence. No antigen is known for it. Being one base from a much bigger clone, this may be a read error. This specimen comes from a study of OX40 agonist ivuxolimab in advanced cancers. Trimming took 1 base from V and 7 from J, leaving 10 bases between them. Germline V CDR1 and CDR2: SGHVS, FQNEAQ. The CDR3 contains 13 residues. Using immunoSEQ multiplex PCR, the repertoire was profiled, and TCRdb retains in-frame clones only, with some absent. The repertoire holds tens of thousands of clones, with approximately 73% as singletons. Study-wide results and limits: Low normalized clonal expansion also occurred in some nonresponding patients.

The receptor was derived from an adult with an advanced solid tumor such as melanoma, head and neck, liver or kidney cancer. The chain carries TRBV7-8 and TRBJ1-2; D uncertain. The material sequenced was CD4+ or CD8+ T cells sorted from blood, taken in a trial of the OX40 agonist ivuxolimab. CDR3 sequence reads: CASSLEEAGGYTF. CDR3 DNA sequence: TGTGCCAGCAGCTTAGAAGAGGCTGGTGGCTACACCTTC.